This passage covers 13 T cell receptor beta chains from one sample sequenced in a study of T-cell reconstitution after alpha-beta-depleted transplantation in children. The TCRbeta library incorporated unique molecular identifiers. One entry per CDR3 protein results from TCRdb running MiXCR on the PCR reads. The sample lists approximately 190,000 distinct CDR3 sequences; under 8.5% were seen once. The sample consisted of PBMCs, mostly from graft donor cells, taken 360 days after TCRalphabeta/CD19-depleted stem cell transplant. These receptors came from a male patient between 2 and 10 years old who had a stem cell transplant for acute myeloid leukemia, so the T cells may come from the graft donor.

This clonotype was counted ten times or more. The V call is TRBV20-1, the J call TRBJ2-1, with 12 bases lining up with TRBD2. Trimming cost V 6 bases and J 7 bases; bases outside gene matches: 4. Germline V gene lookup returns CDR1 DFQATT and CDR2 SNEGSKA (reference sequence). The CDR3 totals 13 residues. CDR3 sequence reads: CSAITSGRNEQFF. The CDR3 DNA sequence: TGCAGTGCCATCACTAGCGGGAGGAATGAGCAGTTCTTC.

Only a few counts were recorded for this clonotype. V and J are TRBV12-3 or TRBV12-4 and TRBJ2-1; D not resolved. V shed 6 bases and J shed 7 bases, with 19 bases lying between them. The CDR3 loop spans 15 amino acids. CDR3 nucleotides: TGTGCCAGCAGACACTCCTCCATCGTAGGGAATGAGCAGTTCTTC. Translating gives CASRHSSIVGNEQFF.

This clonotype was counted at least ten times. J is TRBJ2-1 and V is TRBV7-2, with D possibly matching TRBD1 (5 bases). This CDR3 has 14 amino acids. Germline V lookup: CDR1 SGHTA, CDR2 FQGNSA. V lost 5 bases to trimming and J lost 7 bases, with 15 bases between them. The DNA of the CDR3 is TGTGCCAGCAGCCTGTGGGGCAGCGAGAATGAGCAGTTCTTC. As protein: CASSLWGSENEQFF.

This clonotype appeared a few times. The chain recombines TRBV25-1 with TRBJ2-5; 10 bases are a match to TRBD2. This CDR3 is built from 15 residues. Germline V gene sequence: CDR1 MGHDK, CDR2 SYGVNS. Trimming took 5 bases from V and 4 from J; bases not matched to a gene: 7. CDR3 loop: CASSRRLAGLETQYF. DNA of the CDR3: TGTGCCAGCAGTAGGCGACTAGCGGGCCTAGAGACCCAGTACTTC.

This clonotype was recorded at least ten times. The V gene is TRBV10-2, the J gene TRBJ2-7; TRBD2 matches 9 bases. With V trimmed by 0 bases and J by 5 bases, 8 bases remained unmatched. This CDR3 is 16 amino acids long. The germline CDR1 and CDR2 sequences are WSHSY and SAAADI. CDR3: CASSESTLAGFDEQYF. In nucleotides, the CDR3 is TGCGCCAGCAGTGAGTCGACGCTAGCGGGATTCGACGAGCAGTACTTC.

This clonotype appeared a few times. J is TRBJ1-4 and V is TRBV12-3 or TRBV12-4; 9 bases line up with TRBD1. V gave up 6 bases and J gave up 12 bases; unmatched junction bases: 5. This CDR3 is built from 12 residues. The DNA for the CDR3 is TGTGCCAGCAGCTACCGGGACAGGGAACTGTTTTTT. As protein: CASSYRDRELFF.

This clonotype was detected ten times or more. V is TRBV7-2 and J is TRBJ2-5; D not resolved. V was pared by 1 base and J by 5 bases, with 8 bases between. The germline V gene encodes CDR1 SGHTA and CDR2 FQGNSA. The CDR3 runs 13 residues. CDR3 sequence (DNA): TGTGCCAGCAGCTTAGTTAGTAAGGAGACCCAGTACTTC. This encodes CASSLVSKETQYF.

There are many counts of this clonotype. The chain recombines TRBV4-1 with TRBJ2-7; D is uncertain. V gave up 0 bases and J gave up 3 bases, with 9 bases separating them. Germline V lookup: CDR1 MGHRA, CDR2 YSYEKL. This CDR3 has 14 residues. The CDR3 spells CASSQDPRSYEQYV. The CDR3 nucleotides are TGCGCCAGCAGCCAAGATCCCAGGAGCTACGAGCAGTACGTC.

This clonotype was recorded a few times. This chain connects TRBV5-4 to TRBJ2-6; D perhaps matches TRBD1 (6 bases). With 0 bases removed from V and 3 bases from J, the gap between germline ends came to 19 bases. Germline V gene lookup returns CDR1 SGHNT and CDR2 YYREEE (reference sequence). The CDR3 spans 19 residues. CDR3 loop: CASSLAWSQGRCGANVLTF. The CDR3 DNA reads TGTGCCAGCAGCTTGGCCTGGTCCCAGGGGCGATGTGGGGCCAACGTCCTGACTTTC.

This clonotype was seen more than once but under ten times. The rearrangement links TRBV7-2 to TRBJ1-2; perhaps TRBD1 as D (5 bases). The CDR3 contains 16 residues. In germline, CDR1 is SGHTA, CDR2 FQGNSA. Trimming removed 1 base at V and 2 bases at J, with 14 bases between. CDR3 DNA: TGTGCCAGCAGCTTAGAGCCTGGGGGTGCAAACTATGGCTACACCTTC. Translated: CASSLEPGGANYGYTF.

The chain joins TRBV5-6 to TRBJ2-4; no clear D. V was trimmed by 2 bases and J by 0 bases, leaving 12 bases between them. CDR3 length: 16 residues. Germline assignment: CDR1 SGHDT and CDR2 YYEEEE. The CDR3, as DNA: TGTGCCAGCAGCTTAAAACTACCATTAGCCAAAAACATTCAGTACTTC. This sequence encodes CASSLKLPLAKNIQYF.

This clonotype was counted between two and nine times. CDR3 residues: CASSLDPRGGVLDTQYF. CDR3 nucleotide sequence: TGCGCCAGCAGCTTGGACCCGCGCGGGGGGGTATTAGATACGCAGTATTTT. J is TRBJ2-3 and V is TRBV5-1, with 9 bases identical to TRBD2. V trimming: 0 bases; J trimming: 5 bases; junction bases outside the gene matches: 10. The germline V gene encodes CDR1 SGHRS and CDR2 YFSETQ. There are 17 residues in the CDR3.

This clonotype was found many times. CDR3 nucleotides: TGTGCCAGCAGTTCCGGGACAAGATCTCCTCACGTC. Its protein is CASSSGTRSPHV. The rearrangement uses TRBV12-3 or TRBV12-4 and TRBJ2-7; D might be TRBD1 (6 bases). The CDR3 extends over 12 amino acids.